This T cell receptor beta chain is from a study of blood T cell repertoires in COVID-19. Generated by immunoSEQ multiplex PCR, the TCRdb table keeps only in-frame clones and is missing some. The repertoire consists of around 480,000 clones, with roughly 90% occurring once and the leading ten covering around 0.7%. From germline, CDR1 is SGHVS and CDR2 FNYEAQ. The CDR3 contains 16 residues. The junction had 7 bases not matched to a gene; V was cut back by 5 bases and J by 3 bases. This sequence joins TRBV7-6 and TRBJ2-2; 9 bases agree with TRBD2. The sequence was obtained from a woman aged 18-29 years who had recovered from COVID-19. Material: PBMCs or T cells enriched from blood (not recorded which). CDR3 sequence reads: CASSPIAGAHTGELFF. Here the CDR3 DNA reads TGTGCCAGCAGCCCCATAGCGGGGGCCCACACCGGGGAGCTGTTTTTT.